This record looks at one T cell receptor beta chain sequence and its context. Methods used by the authors: From reference gene primer amplification, estimates of nucleated cell counts were derived. The data were produced by immunoSEQ multiplex PCR, yet TCRdb's version contains in-frame clones alone and is incomplete. V and J calls and clone size are given by that table; D and trimming were obtained from the DNA. The sample includes tens of thousands of clones, 87% of them seen just once. This sample is drawn from a study of blood T cell repertoires in COVID-19. Overall study: Both acute and convalescent COVID-19 samples were obtained from the United States, Italy and Spain.

This CDR3 comprises 16 residues. V shed 2 bases, J shed 2 bases, and the junction held 3 bases outside the gene matches. Germline V gene lookup returns CDR1 MNHEY and CDR2 SVGAGI. The sequenced sample was peripheral blood. The gene calls are TRBV6-5 and TRBJ2-6; 7 nucleotides line up with TRBD1. The clonotype was recovered from a woman aged 80 or over with acute or convalescent COVID-19. The CDR3 sequence is CASSYPTGAGANVLTF. In DNA, the CDR3 is TGTGCCAGCAGTTACCCAACAGGGGCTGGGGCCAACGTCCTGACTTTC.